These 14 T cell receptor beta chains came from one sample sequenced in a study of T cells in Graves' hyperthyroidism and ophthalmopathy. Regions amplified from RNA transcripts were the TCR beta CDR3 regions. During a first-round RT-PCR of the TCR CDR3, the HTBI primer set was used. Using its own MiXCR run on the multiplex PCR reads, TCRdb lists one record per CDR3 protein. The sample records around 300,000 distinct CDR3 sequences, 22% being singletons. Specimen: blood. Every receptor here comes from a man aged 25-45 years with Graves' ophthalmopathy.

This clonotype turned up a few times. The gene calls are TRBV7-3 and TRBJ2-3; tentative D call: TRBD1 (6 bases). CDR1 and CDR2 (germline): SGHTA, FQGTGA. V was shortened by 4 bases and J by 0 bases, with 14 bases between the two germline ends. This CDR3 comprises 16 residues. This chain's CDR3 is CASSSNGQSSTDTQYF. As DNA, the CDR3 is TGTGCCAGCAGCTCAAATGGACAGTCTAGCACAGATACGCAGTATTTT.

This clonotype was found many times. The CDR3 reads CASRPPARGSYLGEKLFF. The CDR3 nucleotides are TGTGCCAGCCGTCCGCCCGCCAGGGGGAGCTATCTCGGTGAAAAACTGTTTTTT. The rearrangement uses TRBV2 and TRBJ1-4; 7 bases line up with TRBD1. V shed 8 bases, J shed 7 bases, and the junction held 22 bases outside the gene matches. This CDR3 region has 18 residues. CDR1 is SNHLY and CDR2 is FYNNEI in the germline V gene. Filled out from reference TRBV2 and TRBJ1-4, the complete variable domain reads EPEVTQTPSHQVTQMGQEVILRCVPISNHLYFYWYRQILGQKVEFLVSFYNNEISEKSEIFDDQFSVERPDGSNFTLKIRSTKLEDSAMYFCASRPPARGSYLGEKLFFGSGTQLSVL.

This chain joins TRBV10-1 and TRBJ2-1; 7 bases agree with TRBD2. This CDR3 is built from 13 residues. Germline V gene lookup returns CDR1 WNHNN and CDR2 SYGVQD (reference sequence). V was clipped by 2 bases and J by 9 bases; unmatched bases: 4. The CDR3 nucleotides read TGCGCCAGCAGTGAGGGATTAGCGGGTGAGCAGTTCTTC. It specifies CASSEGLAGEQFF.

This clonotype has a count of ten or more. V gene TRBV12-5 combines with J gene TRBJ1-2; 7 bases fit TRBD1. The ends lost 3 bases at V and 6 bases at J; junction bases unmatched: 13. This CDR3 spans 16 amino acids. CDR1 is LGHNT, CDR2 FRNRAP, per germline. CDR3 protein: CASGFHVGQESNGYTF. CDR3 DNA sequence: TGTGCTAGTGGTTTTCACGTCGGACAGGAGTCAAATGGCTACACCTTC.

There are a few counts of this clonotype. The CDR3 DNA reads TGCGCCAGCAGCCAGACAGGGCGGGTAGCTGGAAACACCATATATTTT. Its protein product is CASSQTGRVAGNTIYF. The rearrangement links TRBV5-1 to TRBJ1-3, with 7 bases aligning to TRBD1. Germline CDR1 SGHRS, CDR2 YFSETQ. The CDR3 is made up of 16 amino acids. The trim removed 4 bases at V and 2 bases at J, leaving 9 bases unmatched.

There are many counts of this clonotype. The chain joins TRBV11-3 to TRBJ2-1; 7 bases line up with TRBD2. From germline, CDR1 is SGHNT and CDR2 YENEEA. The CDR3 has 15 amino acids. J lost 10 bases, V lost 1 base, and 10 bases had no gene match. CDR3 amino acids: CASSLVRAGEGEQFF. The CDR3 DNA is TGTGCCAGCAGCTTAGTTCGGGCGGGAGAGGGCGAGCAGTTCTTC. The full variable domain, its missing parts supplied by reference TRBV11-3 and TRBJ2-1, is EAGVVQSPRYKIIEKKQPVAFWCNPISGHNTLYWYLQNLGQGPELLIRYENEEAVDDSQLPKDRFSAERLKGVDSTLKIQPAELGDSAVYLCASSLVRAGEGEQFFGPGTRLTVL.

Remarks on this clonotype: A read error is possible here, since a much larger clone lies one base away. The chain is built from TRBV20-1 and TRBJ2-7; 12 nucleotides line up with TRBD2. Germline V lookup: CDR1 DFQATT, CDR2 SNEGSKA (reference sequence). CDR3 length: 13 residues. V shed 5 bases, J shed 5 bases, and the junction held 4 bases outside the gene matches. The CDR3 sequence is CSAWTSGTDEQYF. The CDR3 nucleotides are TGCAGTGCTTGGACTAGCGGGACCGACGAGCAGTACTTC.

This clonotype was observed a few times. V usage is TRBV3-1 and J usage is TRBJ2-5, with D tentatively TRBD1 or TRBD2 (5 bases each). CDR1 LGHDT and CDR2 YNNKEL come from the germline V gene (reference sequence). This CDR3 spans 17 amino acids. V was pared by 0 bases and J by 0 bases, with 14 bases between. This chain's CDR3 is CASSQDRGRRYQETQYF. In DNA, the CDR3 is TGTGCCAGCAGCCAAGATAGGGGACGCCGGTACCAAGAGACCCAGTACTTC.

V and J are TRBV27 and TRBJ2-3; D gene ambiguous. Germline V CDR1 and CDR2: MNHEY, SMNVEV (reference sequence). This CDR3 has 13 residues. Trimming pared 2 bases from V and 5 bases from J, leaving 8 bases between. The CDR3 DNA reads TGTGCCAGCAGTTTAGGCCCAAAAGATACGCAGTATTTT. Its protein is CASSLGPKDTQYF.

The chain links TRBV4-1 to TRBJ2-1; TRBD2 matches at 7 bases. The CDR3 runs 15 residues. Germline V gives CDR1 MGHRA, CDR2 YSYEKL. V lost 6 bases, J lost 1 base, and 6 bases stayed unmatched. CDR3 region: CASRLADFSYNEQFF. DNA of the CDR3: TGCGCCAGCAGGCTAGCGGATTTTTCCTACAATGAGCAGTTCTTC.

The chain employs TRBV11-1 and TRBJ2-3; TRBD2 is a possible D gene (5 bases). The CDR3 contains 15 residues. CDR1 and CDR2 from the germline V gene are SGHAT and FQDESV (reference sequence). The germline V and J ends were trimmed by 0 bases and 1 base, with 8 bases remaining between them. The CDR3 nucleotides read TGTGCCAGCAGCTTAGCCGGGATGGGCACAGATACGCAGTATTTT. Translation: CASSLAGMGTDTQYF.

The V and J genes are TRBV29-1 and TRBJ1-3; D gene unclear. V shed 4 bases and J shed 3 bases, with 7 bases lying between them. This CDR3 comprises 12 residues. CDR1 and CDR2 from the germline V gene are SQVTM and ANQGSEA. This CDR3 is CSVVHNGNTIYF. The CDR3 DNA reads TGCAGCGTTGTTCATAATGGAAACACCATATATTTT. Drawing the rest from reference TRBV29-1 and TRBJ1-3, the complete variable domain is SAVISQKPSRDICQRGTSLTIQCQVDSQVTMMFWYRQQPGQSLTLIATANQGSEATYESGFVIDKFPISRPNLTFSTLTVSNMSPEDSSIYLCSVVHNGNTIYFGEGSWLTVV.

This clonotype was counted between two and nine times. This chain uses TRBV19 with TRBJ1-3; perhaps TRBD1 as D (5 bases). The germline V and J ends were trimmed by 5 bases and 0 bases, with 14 bases remaining between them. CDR3 length equals 16 residues. Germline V gene lookup returns CDR1 LNHDA and CDR2 SQIVND (reference sequence). The CDR3 DNA is TGTGCCAGTAGTGCTGGGGGTTATCGCTCTGGAAACACCATATATTTT. Its translation is CASSAGGYRSGNTIYF.

V is TRBV19 and J is TRBJ2-1; TRBD1 matches 8 bases. This CDR3 spans 16 amino acids. The ends lost 5 bases at V and 0 bases at J; junction bases unmatched: 6. Germline CDR1 is LNHDA and CDR2 is SQIVND (reference sequence). The CDR3 loop is CASSVDTGGSYNEQFF. DNA for the CDR3: TGTGCCAGTAGTGTCGACACAGGGGGCTCCTACAATGAGCAGTTCTTC.